Each of the 5 T cell receptor beta chains below was sequenced from the same sample in a study of Ad26.COV2.S vaccination and SARS-CoV-2 variants. The treatment denotes: 19 received Ad26.COV2.S at low or high dose, single or two shots; 5 received placebo; per-sample allocation not given. Material that was analyzed had been drawn on day 63 after the first vaccine or placebo injection. The repertoire was sequenced with immunoSEQ multiplex PCR; TCRdb's copy has only in-frame clones and lacks some. The data show under 500,000 clones, 92% seen once. This specimen consisted of peripheral blood, obtained in a trial of Ad26.COV2.S vaccine versus placebo. These receptors were taken from a person aged 18-65 years who received the Ad26.COV2.S COVID-19 vaccine or a placebo.

This chain links TRBV29-1 with TRBJ1-2; TRBD1 matches at 11 bases. Germline values: CDR1 SQVTM, CDR2 ANQGSEA. CDR3 length equals 13 residues. Trimming removed 7 bases from V and 4 bases from J; junction bases left unmatched: 5. In DNA form, the CDR3 reads TGCAGCGCACCGGGACAGGGGGGCTATGGCTACACCTTC. It yields the protein CSAPGQGGYGYTF.

The chain is built from TRBV7-2 and TRBJ2-5, with TRBD2 as a possible D gene (7 bases). V was shortened by 5 bases and J by 10 bases, with 20 bases between the two germline ends. The germline gives CDR1 SGHTA, CDR2 FQGNSA. This CDR3 has 14 amino acids. CDR3 region: CASSPNGRGGDQYF. In DNA, the CDR3 is TGTGCCAGCAGCCCGAACGGGAGAGGGGGGGACCAGTACTTC.

The V and J genes are TRBV6-1 and TRBJ2-1; no reliable D call. Per germline, CDR1 MNHNS and CDR2 SASEGT. The V and J ends lost 3 bases and 13 bases respectively, with 13 bases between them. The CDR3 runs to 12 residues. The CDR3 DNA follows: TGTGCCAGCAGTGACGGTCAAATAAGACAGTTCTTC. This encodes CASSDGQIRQFF.

The DNA of the CDR3 is TGTGCCAGCAACCCCTCCGGGGGGCGCTCCGGGGAGCTGTTTTTT. Amino acids: CASNPSGGRSGELFF. V is TRBV5-5 and J is TRBJ2-2; D may be TRBD2 (7 bases). Deletions cut 6 bases from V and 6 bases from J, with 18 bases between. CDR1 is SGHKS, CDR2 YYEKEE, per germline (reference sequence). CDR3 length equals 15 residues.

The chain carries TRBV13 and TRBJ2-3; 8 bases agree with TRBD2. The CDR3 sequence is 14 residues long. V trimming: 2 bases; J trimming: 3 bases; junction bases outside the gene matches: 1. Germline lookup yields CDR1 PRHDT and CDR2 FYEKMQ (reference sequence). The CDR3 DNA follows: TGTGCCAGCAGCTTACGCGGGAGGACAGATACGCAGTATTTT. Translation: CASSLRGRTDTQYF. The full variable domain, with the rest looked up from reference TRBV13 and TRBJ2-3, is AAGVIQSPRHLIKEKRETATLKCYPIPRHDTVYWYQQGPGQDPQFLISFYEKMQSDKGSIPDRFSAQQFSDYHSELNMSSLELGDSALYFCASSLRGRTDTQYFGPGTRLTVL.